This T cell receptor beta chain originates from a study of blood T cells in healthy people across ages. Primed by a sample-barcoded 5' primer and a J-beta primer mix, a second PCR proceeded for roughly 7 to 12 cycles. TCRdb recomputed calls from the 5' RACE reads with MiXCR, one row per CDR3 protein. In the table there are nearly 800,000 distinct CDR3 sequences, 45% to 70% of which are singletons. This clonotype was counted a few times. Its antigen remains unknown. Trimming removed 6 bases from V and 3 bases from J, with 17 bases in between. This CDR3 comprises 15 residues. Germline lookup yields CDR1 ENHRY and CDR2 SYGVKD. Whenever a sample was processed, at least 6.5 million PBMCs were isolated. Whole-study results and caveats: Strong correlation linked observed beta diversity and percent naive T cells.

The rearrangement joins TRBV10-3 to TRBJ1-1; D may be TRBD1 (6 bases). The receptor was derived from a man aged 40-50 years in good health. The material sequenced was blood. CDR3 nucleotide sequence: TGTGCCATCAGCCCCCTAGGACAGCTTGACACTGAAGCTTTCTTT. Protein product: CAISPLGQLDTEAFF.